The rows below give T cell receptor beta chains drawn from one sample of a study of cytomegalovirus exposure and HLA in healthy donors. Libraries were prepared by immunoSEQ multiplex PCR; TCRdb keeps only in-frame clonotypes and omits some of them. The table lists around 86,000 clones, 77% of them singletons. The sample comprised PBMCs. The receptors here all came from a man aged 50 or older in good health and CMV-seropositive. The CDR3 runs from the conserved cysteine through the conserved F or W. The order of the fields is J gene, clone size, V gene, D gene, CDR3 DNA, CDR3 protein. D genes are given only for firm matches. Size tells how often a clone was seen (once, few, many) or the class of an expanded clone, and some rows leave it out.

TRBJ2-1 | NA | TRBV2 | TRBD2 | TGTGCCAGCAGTGTTTTTCCTAGCGGGACATACAATGAGCAGTTCTTC | CASSVFPSGTYNEQFF
TRBJ1-2 | few | TRBV7-2 | NA | TGTGCCAGCAGCTTAAACCCAGCTAACTATGGCTACACCTTC | CASSLNPANYGYTF
TRBJ1-2 | NA | TRBV4-1 | TRBD1 | TGCGCCAGCAGCCCTATTATCCCTAAGACAGGGGAGACGCACTATGGCTACACCTTC | CASSPIIPKTGETHYGYTF
TRBJ2-7 | few | TRBV7-3 | TRBD2 | TGTGCCAGCAGCTTGGGGACTAGCGGAACCTACGAGCAGTACTTC | CASSLGTSGTYEQYF
TRBJ1-4 | once | TRBV27 | NA | TGTGCCAGCGGAGCACAGGCTACTAATGAAAAACTGTTTTTT | CASGAQATNEKLFF
TRBJ2-1 | NA | TRBV15 | TRBD1 | TGTGCCACCAGCAGGGCCCTACAGGGGATGAACAATGAGCAGTTCTTC | CATSRALQGMNNEQFF
TRBJ2-7 | few | TRBV13 | NA | TGTGCCAGCAGCCCCAGGCGCTACGAGCAGTACTTC | CASSPRRYEQYF
TRBJ1-5 | NA | TRBV14 | NA | TGTGCCAGCAGCCCTCAGGGTCTGGGCAATCAGCCCCAGCATTTT | CASSPQGLGNQPQHF
TRBJ2-1 | NA | TRBV14 | NA | TGTGCCAGCAGCCAAGCAGGGTTGCTTTACAATGAGCAGTTCTTC | CASSQAGLLYNEQFF
TRBJ2-1 | few | TRBV7-3 | TRBD2 | TGTGCCAGCAGCCCAGGGACTAGCGGTTACAATGAGCAGTTCTTC | CASSPGTSGYNEQFF
TRBJ1-4 | few | TRBV6-5 | NA | TGTGCCAGCAGTTCATCCGTAGCGGCGGGGAATGAAAAACTGTTTTTT | CASSSSVAAGNEKLFF
TRBJ2-7 | NA | TRBV11-3 | NA | TGTGCCAGCAGCTCCCGGACAGAATCCTACGAGCAGTACTTC | CASSSRTESYEQYF
TRBJ2-2 | few | TRBV10-3 | NA | TGTGCCACAAACAGGGTGGACACCGGGGAGCTGTTTTTT | CATNRVDTGELFF
TRBJ2-5 | NA | TRBV29-1 | NA | TGCAGCGTCCAGGGGCAAGAGACCCAGTACTTC | CSVQGQETQYF
TRBJ2-7 | NA | TRBV10-3 | TRBD2 | TGTGCCATCAGTGACCCGACTAGCGGTAGCTACGAGCAGTACTTC | CAISDPTSGSYEQYF
TRBJ1-4 | NA | TRBV4-2 | TRBD1 | TGTGCCAGCAGCCAAGAGGGGCCAGGGGGCGGTCGGCAGGAAAAACTGTTTTTT | CASSQEGPGGGRQEKLFF
TRBJ2-1 | NA | TRBV10-2 | TRBD2 | TGCGCCAGCAGTGAGGGGGTAGCGGGAGGGAATGAGCAGTTCTTC | CASSEGVAGGNEQFF
TRBJ2-7 | NA | TRBV18 | NA | TGTGCCAGCTCACCACGACAGGACGAGCAGTACTTC | CASSPRQDEQYF
TRBJ1-1 | NA | TRBV19 | TRBD1 | TGTGCCAGTAGCACAGGGGCGGTATTGAACACTGAAGCTTTCTTT | CASSTGAVLNTEAFF
TRBJ2-1 | NA | TRBV19 | NA | TGTGCCAGTTGCCAGGGGGCGGCGGGAGGGTGGTACAATGAGCAGTTCTTC | CASCQGAAGGWYNEQFF
TRBJ1-5 | NA | TRBV19 | NA | TGTGCCACCTCGGACAATGGGGGCAATCAGCCCCAGCATTTT | CATSDNGGNQPQHF
TRBJ2-1 | NA | TRBV11-2 | TRBD2 | TGTGCCAGCAGCCCCGAGGGGGTTAGCGGGAGCCGCAATGAGCAGTTCTTC | CASSPEGVSGSRNEQFF
TRBJ2-7 | NA | TRBV18 | TRBD2 | TGTGCCAGCTCACCCAGGACTAGCGGGATGAGCTCCTACGAGCAGTACTTC | CASSPRTSGMSSYEQYF
TRBJ1-2 | NA | TRBV5-4 | NA | TGTGCCAGCAGCGGCACCGGGACATGGGTTGGCTACACCTTC | CASSGTGTWVGYTF
TRBJ2-3 | NA | TRBV7-2 | NA | TGTGCCAGCAGCAAGAGGGAGAGGCCAGATACGCAGTATTTT | CASSKRERPDTQYF
TRBJ2-2 | few | TRBV4-1 | TRBD2 | TGCGCCAGCAGCTATAGCGGGACCGGGGAGCTGTTTTTT | CASSYSGTGELFF
TRBJ2-2 | NA | TRBV19 | TRBD2 | TGTGCCAGTAGAAGACTAGCGGGAAAGGTGAACACCGGGGAGCTGTTTTTT | CASRRLAGKVNTGELFF
TRBJ2-4 | NA | TRBV27 | TRBD2 | TGTGCCAGCAGTTTGGGTAGCGGGATAGACAGTCAGTACTTC | CASSLGSGIDSQYF
TRBJ2-5 | NA | TRBV30 | TRBD2 | TGTGCCTGGGGTGACCGGGGGGAATGGTGGCAAGAGACCCAGTACTTC | CAWGDRGEWWQETQYF
TRBJ1-2 | few | TRBV5-4 | NA | TGTGCCAGCAGCTTGGAAGCCGTCTATGGCTACACCTTC | CASSLEAVYGYTF
TRBJ1-5 | NA | TRBV6-1 | NA | TGTGCCAGCAGTGAACTTTTTGACAGCCCCAATCAGCCCCAGCATTTT | CASSELFDSPNQPQHF
TRBJ2-1 | few | TRBV2 | NA | TGTGCCAGCAGTGAAGAGCGCTACAATGAGCAGTTCTTC | CASSEERYNEQFF
TRBJ1-2 | NA | TRBV11-2 | NA | TGTGCCAGCAGCAACCTTCAGGCGGGGAGGAATGGCTACACCTTC | CASSNLQAGRNGYTF
TRBJ1-2 | NA | TRBV7-9 | NA | TGTGCCAGCACCATGGACAGAAGCTATGGCTACACCTTC | CASTMDRSYGYTF
TRBJ2-3 | once | TRBV7-2 | NA | TGTGCCAGCAGCTCCTCGTCTAGCACAGATACGCAGTATTTT | CASSSSSSTDTQYF
TRBJ2-7 | NA | TRBV29-1 | NA | TGCAGCGTTGAAGGTAACTACGAGCAGTACTTC | CSVEGNYEQYF
TRBJ2-1 | NA | TRBV7-8 | NA | TGTGCCAGCAGCTTGTTATACAATGAGCAGTTCTTC | CASSLLYNEQFF
TRBJ2-5 | NA | TRBV7-7 | NA | TGTGCTAGCAGTCTCACTAATCAAGAGACCCAGTACTTC | CASSLTNQETQYF
TRBJ2-7 | NA | TRBV5-5 | NA | TGTGCCAGCAGTATAACTACACACGATTCCACCTACGAGCAGTACTTC | CASSITTHDSTYEQYF
TRBJ2-7 | NA | TRBV2 | TRBD2 | TGTGCCAGCATCGCCGGGAGGCTCCGAAGCTACGAGCAGTACTTC | CASIAGRLRSYEQYF
TRBJ1-5 | NA | TRBV6-1 | NA | TGTGCCAGCAGTGACAGGGCCCCGATGGAGCCCCAGCATTTT | CASSDRAPMEPQHF
TRBJ2-1 | few | TRBV9 | TRBD1 | TGTGCCAGCAGCGTGGCCGGGACAGATTTTTTCCGTGAGCAGTTCTTC | CASSVAGTDFFREQFF
TRBJ2-1 | few | TRBV30 | TRBD2 | TGTGCCTGGAGCGACAGGGGACTAGCGTCCTACAATGAGCAGTTCTTC | CAWSDRGLASYNEQFF
TRBJ1-2 | NA | TRBV2 | NA | TGTGCCAGCGCCTATTTAGGGGGAATTGGCTACACCTTC | CASAYLGGIGYTF
TRBJ2-7 | NA | TRBV13 | TRBD2 | TGTGCCAGCAGCTTAGAAGGGACTAGCTCGCAAGAGCAGTACTTC | CASSLEGTSSQEQYF
TRBJ1-1 | NA | TRBV6-6 | NA | TGTGCCTTCAGGGAAGGGGAGAACACTGAAGCTTTCTTT | CAFREGENTEAFF
TRBJ1-1 | NA | TRBV25-1 | NA | TGTGCCAGCAGTCCCGGACAGATCGAGGCTTTCTTT | CASSPGQIEAFF